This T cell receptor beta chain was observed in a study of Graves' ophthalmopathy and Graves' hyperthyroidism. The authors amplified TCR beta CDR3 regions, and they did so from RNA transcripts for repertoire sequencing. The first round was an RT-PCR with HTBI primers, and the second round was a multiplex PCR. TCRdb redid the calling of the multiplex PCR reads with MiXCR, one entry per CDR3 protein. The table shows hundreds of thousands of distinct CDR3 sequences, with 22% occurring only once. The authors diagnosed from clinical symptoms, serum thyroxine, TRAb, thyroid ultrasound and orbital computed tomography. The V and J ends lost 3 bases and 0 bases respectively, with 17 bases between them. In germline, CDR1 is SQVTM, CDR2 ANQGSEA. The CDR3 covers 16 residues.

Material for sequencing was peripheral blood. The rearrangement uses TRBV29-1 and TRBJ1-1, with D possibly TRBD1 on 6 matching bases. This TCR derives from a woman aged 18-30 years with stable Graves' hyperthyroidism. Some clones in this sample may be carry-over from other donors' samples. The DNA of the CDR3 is TGCAGCGTTGAGAGGGGGACACCGACGATGAACACTGAAGCTTTCTTT. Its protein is CSVERGTPTMNTEAFF. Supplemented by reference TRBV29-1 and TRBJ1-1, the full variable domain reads SAVISQKPSRDICQRGTSLTIQCQVDSQVTMMFWYRQQPGQSLTLIATANQGSEATYESGFVIDKFPISRPNLTFSTLTVSNMSPEDSSIYLCSVERGTPTMNTEAFFGQGTRLTVV.